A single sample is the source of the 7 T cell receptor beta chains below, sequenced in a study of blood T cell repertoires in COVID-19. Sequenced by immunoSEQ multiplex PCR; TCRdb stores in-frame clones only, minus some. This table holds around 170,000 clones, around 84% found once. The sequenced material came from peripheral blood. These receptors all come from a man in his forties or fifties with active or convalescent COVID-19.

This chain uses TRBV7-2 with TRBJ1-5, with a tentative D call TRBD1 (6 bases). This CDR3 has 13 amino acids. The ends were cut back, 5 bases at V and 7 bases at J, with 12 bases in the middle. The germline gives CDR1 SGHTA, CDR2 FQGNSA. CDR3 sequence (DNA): TGTGCCAGCAGCGCCAGGGGTTACCAGCCCCAGCATTTT. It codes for CASSARGYQPQHF.

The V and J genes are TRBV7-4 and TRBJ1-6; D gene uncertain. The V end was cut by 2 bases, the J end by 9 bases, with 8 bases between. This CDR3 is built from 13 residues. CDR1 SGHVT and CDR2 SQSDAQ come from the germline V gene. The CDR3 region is CASSLLVSSPLHF. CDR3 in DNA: TGTGCCAGCAGCTTATTGGTTAGTTCACCCCTCCACTTT.

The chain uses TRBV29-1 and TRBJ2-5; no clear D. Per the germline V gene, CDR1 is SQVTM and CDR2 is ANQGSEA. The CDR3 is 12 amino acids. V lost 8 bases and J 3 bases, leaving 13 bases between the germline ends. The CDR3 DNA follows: TGCAGCATTATTGGGCTAAAAGAGACCCAGTACTTC. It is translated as CSIIGLKETQYF.

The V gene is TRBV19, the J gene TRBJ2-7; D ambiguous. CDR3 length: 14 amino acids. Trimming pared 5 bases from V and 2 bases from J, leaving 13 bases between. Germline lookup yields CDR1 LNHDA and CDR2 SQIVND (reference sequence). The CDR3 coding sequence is TGTGCCAGTAGTCCGAGCTTCCAAACCTACGAGCAGTACTTC. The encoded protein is CASSPSFQTYEQYF.

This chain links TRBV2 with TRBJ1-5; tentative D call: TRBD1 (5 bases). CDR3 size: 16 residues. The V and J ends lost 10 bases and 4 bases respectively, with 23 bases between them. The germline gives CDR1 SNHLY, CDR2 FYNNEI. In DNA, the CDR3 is TGTGCCAATGAGATAGAGGGGAGGGGTGGAAATCAGCCCCAGCATTTT. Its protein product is CANEIEGRGGNQPQHF.

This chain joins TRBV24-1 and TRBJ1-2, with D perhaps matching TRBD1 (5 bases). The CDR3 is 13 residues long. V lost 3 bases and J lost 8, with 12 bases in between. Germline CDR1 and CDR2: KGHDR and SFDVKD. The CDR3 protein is CATSDPQGWGYTF. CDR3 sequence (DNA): TGTGCCACCAGTGATCCGCAGGGTTGGGGCTACACCTTC.

CDR3 in amino acids: CASSFGTGVANTEAFF. The CDR3 DNA reads as TGTGCCAGCAGTTTCGGGACAGGGGTGGCTAACACTGAAGCTTTCTTT. V usage is TRBV6-5 and J usage is TRBJ1-1; 10 bases are a match to TRBD1. The V and J ends lost 4 bases and 2 bases, in that order; junction bases with no gene match: 7. Germline-derived CDR1 and CDR2 are MNHEY and SVGAGI. This CDR3 is 16 amino acids long.